The 23 T cell receptor beta chains in this list originate from one sample, sequenced in a study of OX40 agonist ivuxolimab in advanced cancers. Only in-frame clones appear in the TCRdb table, and some are missing; sequencing was by immunoSEQ multiplex PCR. The sample holds fewer than 70,000 clones, 70% to 90% seen once. Sequenced here: CD4+ or CD8+ T cells sorted from blood, sampled in a trial of the OX40 agonist ivuxolimab. The receptors were gathered from an adult with an advanced solid tumor such as melanoma, head and neck, liver or kidney cancer.

This chain joins TRBV25-1 and TRBJ2-3, with 8 positions matching TRBD1. The CDR3 extends over 16 amino acids. Germline loops: CDR1 MGHDK, CDR2 SYGVNS. V lost 4 bases, J lost 3 bases, and 9 bases stayed unmatched. The CDR3 nucleotides read TGTGCCAGCAGTGGTGAACGACAGGGGTGGACAGATACGCAGTATTTT. The encoded protein is CASSGERQGWTDTQYF.

V and J are TRBV29-1 and TRBJ1-1; the match to TRBD1 covers 8 bases. The CDR3 runs to 12 residues. Per germline, CDR1 SQVTM and CDR2 ANQGSEA. Unmatched junction bases numbered 5, after V lost 7 bases and J lost 4 bases. The CDR3 reads CSATGASTEAFF. CDR3 nucleotides: TGCAGCGCGACAGGGGCCTCCACTGAAGCTTTCTTT.

The chain has TRBV5-6 and TRBJ1-2, with a weak D call TRBD1 (5 bases). This CDR3 is 15 amino acids long. The germline V and J ends were trimmed by 4 bases and 7 bases, with 20 bases remaining between them. Looked up from germline, CDR1 is SGHDT and CDR2 is YYEEEE. The CDR3 here is CASSGDDSGLGGYTF. The DNA for the CDR3 is TGTGCCAGCAGCGGGGACGACAGCGGTTTGGGTGGCTACACCTTC.

The chain recombines TRBV6-6 with TRBJ2-7, with D possibly matching TRBD2 (5 bases). V lost 7 bases to trimming and J lost 4 bases, with 17 bases between them. Germline V gene lookup returns CDR1 MNHNY and CDR2 SVGAGI (reference sequence). This CDR3 is built from 14 residues. The CDR3 loop is CASTRGEAPYEQYF. For the CDR3, the DNA is TGTGCCAGCACCCGGGGAGAGGCCCCTTACGAGCAGTACTTC.

This chain links TRBV6-5 with TRBJ2-7; TRBD1 matches 10 bases. The J segment lost 0 bases and the V segment lost 6 bases, leaving 2 bases of the junction unmatched. This CDR3 has 14 amino acids. Germline lookup yields CDR1 MNHEY and CDR2 SVGAGI. This CDR3 is CASRGTGVSYEQYF. The CDR3 coding sequence is TGTGCCAGCAGGGGGACAGGGGTCTCCTACGAGCAGTACTTC.

This clone was found a few times. This rearrangement joins TRBV28 to TRBJ1-5; 7 bases align to TRBD1. V trimming: 10 bases; J trimming: 0 bases; junction bases outside the gene matches: 6. CDR3 length equals 14 residues. Germline CDR1 is MDHEN and CDR2 is SYDVKM. The CDR3 here is CAITGQHSNQPQHF. The CDR3 coding sequence is TGTGCCATAACGGGACAGCATAGCAATCAGCCCCAGCATTTT.

The genes are TRBV5-4 and TRBJ1-1, with D uncertain. In germline, CDR1 is SGHNT, CDR2 YYREEE (reference sequence). V was trimmed by 0 bases and J by 0 bases, leaving 15 bases between them. The CDR3 spans 17 residues. The CDR3 reads CASSLARQSHMNTEAFF. CDR3 nucleotide sequence: TGTGCCAGCAGCTTGGCTCGGCAGTCCCACATGAACACTGAAGCTTTCTTT.

The CDR3 region is CASSFNIAETQYF. CDR3 nucleotide sequence: TGTGCCAGCAGCTTTAACATAGCGGAGACCCAGTACTTC. V and J are TRBV7-2 and TRBJ2-5, with a weak D call TRBD2 (5 bases). CDR3 length equals 13 residues. V gave up 3 bases and J gave up 5 bases, with 10 bases separating them. The germline V gene has CDR1 SGHTA and CDR2 FQGNSA.

The chain recombines TRBV4-1 with TRBJ2-5; 9 nucleotides line up with TRBD2. Germline trimming cut 6 bases from V and 5 bases from J; bases unmatched to any gene: 16. Germline V gene data show CDR1 as MGHRA and CDR2 as YSYEKL. CDR3 length: 17 residues. CDR3 residues: CASSLRTSRGGMETQYF. The CDR3 nucleotides are TGCGCCAGCAGTCTTAGGACCTCGCGGGGGGGCATGGAGACCCAGTACTTC.

This chain connects TRBV7-3 to TRBJ2-2; D possibly uses TRBD1 or TRBD2 (5 bases each). The V end was cut by 3 bases, the J end by 8 bases, with 10 bases between. This CDR3 has 13 amino acids. Germline-derived CDR1 and CDR2 are SGHTA and FQGTGA. The CDR3: CASSLGVSGELFF. The CDR3 nucleotides are TGTGCCAGCAGCTTGGGGGTTTCAGGGGAGCTGTTTTTT.

The rearrangement joins TRBV5-1 to TRBJ1-2; D is uncertain. V dropped 0 bases and J dropped 0 bases, with 3 bases sitting between them. In germline, CDR1 is SGHRS, CDR2 YFSETQ. The CDR3 consists of 13 residues. CDR3 sequence reads: CASSLGTNYGYTF. CDR3 nucleotides: TGCGCCAGCAGCTTGGGGACTAACTATGGCTACACCTTC. The variable domain in full, completed from reference TRBV5-1 and TRBJ1-2, reads KAGVTQTPRYLIKTRGQQVTLSCSPISGHRSVSWYQQTPGQGLQFLFEYFSETQRNKGNFPGRFSGRQFSNSRSEMNVSTLELGDSALYLCASSLGTNYGYTFGSGTRLTVV.

The rearrangement links TRBV4-2 to TRBJ2-1; D is unresolved. CDR3 size: 15 residues. Per germline, CDR1 LGHNA and CDR2 YNFKEQ. Deletions cut 0 bases from V and 2 bases from J, with 8 bases between. CDR3: CASSQEFSPYNEQFF. The DNA for the CDR3 is TGTGCCAGCAGCCAAGAGTTTTCGCCCTACAATGAGCAGTTCTTC.

The chain couples TRBV10-2 to TRBJ2-3, with 8 bases fitting TRBD2. Losses at the gene ends were 3 bases for V and 6 bases for J; bases not matched to a gene: 5. There are 14 residues in the CDR3. CDR1 is WSHSY and CDR2 is SAAADI in the germline V gene. The CDR3 sequence is CASSDGGGMDTQYF. CDR3 bases: TGCGCCAGCAGTGACGGGGGGGGAATGGATACGCAGTATTTT.

The sample holds a few counts of this clone. CDR3: CASSTISGQGKRDTEAFF. Written as DNA, the CDR3 is TGTGCCAGCAGCACGATCTCGGGACAGGGGAAGAGGGACACTGAAGCTTTCTTT. The V and J genes are TRBV11-3 and TRBJ1-1, with 10 bases aligning to TRBD1. CDR1 and CDR2 (germline): SGHNT, YENEEA. The CDR3 runs to 18 residues. Germline trimming cut 5 bases from V and 3 bases from J; bases unmatched to any gene: 15.

The chain links TRBV6-6 to TRBJ2-7; D is tentatively TRBD1 or TRBD2 (5 bases each). The CDR3 loop spans 15 amino acids. Germline V gives CDR1 MNHNY, CDR2 SVGAGI (reference sequence). The V end lost 0 bases, the J end lost 0 bases, and 9 bases lay between the germline ends. The CDR3 spells CASSYSPGSSYEQYF. The CDR3 DNA reads as TGTGCCAGCAGTTACTCGCCAGGGAGCTCCTACGAGCAGTACTTC.

The V call is TRBV18, the J call TRBJ1-1; possible D gene TRBD1, 5 bases. The CDR3 runs 16 residues. V gave up 2 bases and J gave up 3 bases, with 16 bases separating them. Germline V CDR1 and CDR2: KGHSH, LQKENI. The CDR3 region has the DNA TGTGCCAGCTCACCATCTAGCCTTCGGGGGGACACTGAAGCTTTCTTT. This sequence encodes CASSPSSLRGDTEAFF.

This chain links TRBV11-3 with TRBJ1-1, with D perhaps matching TRBD1 (5 bases). The germline V gene encodes CDR1 SGHNT and CDR2 YENEEA. The CDR3 is 15 amino acids. V lost 2 bases and J 2 bases, leaving 12 bases between the germline ends. The CDR3 coding sequence is TGTGCCAGCAGCTTAATGTCCGGGGCCAACACTGAAGCTTTCTTT. Amino acid sequence: CASSLMSGANTEAFF.

This chain links TRBV9 with TRBJ2-1, with TRBD2 matching over 10 bases. V lost 0 bases to trimming and J lost 10 bases; unmatched junction nucleotides: 7. This CDR3 is 15 amino acids long. From germline, CDR1 is SGDLS and CDR2 YYNGEE. The CDR3 here is CASSVGVLAGDEQFF. Written as DNA, the CDR3 is TGTGCCAGCAGCGTAGGAGTCCTAGCGGGAGACGAGCAGTTCTTC.

The rearrangement joins TRBV30 to TRBJ2-6; D remains ambiguous. Deletions cut 1 base from V and 1 base from J, with 20 bases between. The germline V gene encodes CDR1 GTSNPN and CDR2 SVGIG (reference sequence). The CDR3 sequence is 19 residues long. CDR3 in amino acids: CAWSGRVSGRPSGANVLTF. DNA for the CDR3: TGTGCCTGGAGTGGCCGAGTCTCCGGACGCCCTTCTGGGGCCAACGTCCTGACTTTC.

The chain uses TRBV7-2 and TRBJ1-1, with D hard to call. V lost 3 bases and J 4 bases, leaving 9 bases between the germline ends. Looked up from germline, CDR1 is SGHTA and CDR2 is FQGNSA. The CDR3 extends over 13 amino acids. CDR3 DNA: TGTGCCAGCAGCTTTATGGTGGGCACTGAAGCTTTCTTT. It is translated as CASSFMVGTEAFF.

This rearrangement joins TRBV7-8 to TRBJ2-2; D might be TRBD1 or TRBD2, each matching 5 bases. This CDR3 comprises 15 residues. The germline gives CDR1 SGHVS, CDR2 FQNEAQ. With 1 base removed from V and 6 bases from J, the gap between germline ends came to 12 bases. This CDR3 reads CASSLGRELAGELFF. The CDR3 DNA sequence: TGTGCCAGCAGCTTAGGCAGGGAGCTCGCCGGGGAGCTGTTTTTT.

This rearrangement joins TRBV5-5 to TRBJ1-2, with a possible D match to TRBD1 (6 bases). Germline CDR1 SGHKS, CDR2 YYEKEE (reference sequence). The CDR3 spans 15 residues. Trimming removed 6 bases from V and 3 bases from J, with 18 bases in between. The CDR3 nucleotides are TGTGCCAGCAACTTCCTAGGGGACACCTACTATGGCTACACCTTC. Translating gives CASNFLGDTYYGYTF. The variable domain in full, with the rest retrieved from reference TRBV5-5 and TRBJ1-2, is DAGVTQSPTHLIKTRGQQVTLRCSPISGHKSVSWYQQVLGQGPQFIFQYYEKEERGRGNFPDRFSARQFPNYSSELNVNALLLGDSALYLCASNFLGDTYYGYTFGSGTRLTVV.

V gene TRBV7-3 combines with J gene TRBJ1-1; D is ambiguous. Per germline, CDR1 SGHTA and CDR2 FQGTGA. The CDR3 totals 13 residues. Trimming pared 7 bases from V and 1 base from J, leaving 10 bases between. The CDR3 here is CASTKGRNTEAFF. The CDR3 DNA follows: TGTGCCAGCACGAAGGGCAGGAACACTGAAGCTTTCTTT.